The clone carrying this T cell receptor beta chain has a single count. Its antigen remains unidentified. Clones were sequenced by immunoSEQ multiplex PCR, and TCRdb holds only the in-frame ones, with some missing. Here the sample spans roughly 56,000 clones, nearly 90% being singletons. The source of the sample is a study of cytomegalovirus exposure and HLA in healthy donors. Background on the study: In a later analysis, it was reported that the 120 validation repertoires had been produced on the same platform as the 500 to 750 repertoires belonging to the first cohort. General study findings and limits: Most observed TCR sequences were rare, whereas some public TCRs were detected in many donors. A few of the chains that were CMV-associated were confirmed in vitro to be specific for CMV antigens. The study designated fewer than 200 TCR beta chains cytomegalovirus-associated.

The CDR3 runs 18 residues. Per the germline V gene, CDR1 is LGHNA and CDR2 is YSLEER. Trimming at V came to 1 base and at J to 0 bases, leaving 5 bases not matched to a gene. This clonotype originated in a woman younger than 35 in good health and CMV-seronegative. The specimen was PBMCs. V gene TRBV4-3 combines with J gene TRBJ1-4; 10 bases line up with TRBD1. CDR3 amino acids: CASSQGTGQGATNEKLFF. DNA for the CDR3: TGCGCCAGCAGCCAAGGGACAGGACAGGGGGCAACTAATGAAAAACTGTTTTTT.